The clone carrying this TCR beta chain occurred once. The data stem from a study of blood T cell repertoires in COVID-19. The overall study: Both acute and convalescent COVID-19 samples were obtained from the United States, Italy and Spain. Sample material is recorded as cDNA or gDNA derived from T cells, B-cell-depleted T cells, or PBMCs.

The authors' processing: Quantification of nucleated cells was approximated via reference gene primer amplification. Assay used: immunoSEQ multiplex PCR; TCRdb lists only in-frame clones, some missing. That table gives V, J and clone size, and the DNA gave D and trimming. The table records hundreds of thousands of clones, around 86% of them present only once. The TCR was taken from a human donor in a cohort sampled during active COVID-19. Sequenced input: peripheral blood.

CDR3 region: CASSPPSAETQYF. DNA for the CDR3: TGTGCCAGCAGCCCTCCTAGCGCAGAGACCCAGTACTTC. The chain couples TRBV6-6 to TRBJ2-5; D may be TRBD2 (6 bases). Germline lookup yields CDR1 MNHNY and CDR2 SVGAGI (reference sequence). The CDR3 is 13 amino acids. The ends were cut back, 6 bases at V and 4 bases at J, with 12 bases in the middle.